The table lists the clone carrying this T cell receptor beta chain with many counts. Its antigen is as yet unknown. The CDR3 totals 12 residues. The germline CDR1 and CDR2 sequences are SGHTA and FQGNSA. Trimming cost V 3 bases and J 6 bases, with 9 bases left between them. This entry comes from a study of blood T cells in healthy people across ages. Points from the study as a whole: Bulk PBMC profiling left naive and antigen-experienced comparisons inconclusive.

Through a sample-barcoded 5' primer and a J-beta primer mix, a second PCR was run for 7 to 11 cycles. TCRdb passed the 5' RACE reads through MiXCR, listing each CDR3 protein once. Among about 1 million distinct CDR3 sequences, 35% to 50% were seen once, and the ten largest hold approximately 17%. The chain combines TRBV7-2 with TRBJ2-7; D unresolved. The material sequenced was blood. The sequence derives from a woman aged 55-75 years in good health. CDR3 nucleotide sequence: TGTGCCAGCAGCTTTTTTATCTCCGAGCAGTACTTC. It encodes CASSFFISEQYF.